The clone carrying this T cell receptor (beta chain) was seen only a few times. Antigen specificity is unknown. The data were taken from a study of human T cells and chemical hapten exposure. About the research overall: Each patient's scalp received weekly diphenylcyclopropenone throughout the roughly 25-week study. Largely, small differences in pooled library volume made per-sample TCR yields vary. Study-level findings and limits: While controls formed fewer of them, expanded TCRs formed significantly more large CDR3 similarity clusters. TCRs at a frequency above 1 in 1000 stayed unchanged with DPC sensitization.

TCRdb reprocessed the RACE reads via MiXCR and lists one record per CDR3 protein. The table has about 50,000 distinct CDR3 sequences, roughly a tenth seen once. Time point meaning: pre-sensitization, week 0. The treatment here: therapeutic diphenylcyclopropenone sensitization with weekly scalp DPC. Unfractionated whole blood yielded the extracted total RNA. From germline, CDR1 is MDHEN and CDR2 SYDVKM. The V and J ends lost 5 bases and 6 bases, in that order; junction bases with no gene match: 8. The CDR3 length is 15 residues. This chain links TRBV28 with TRBJ2-2; TRBD1 agrees at 8 bases. This TCR came from a woman in her twenties or thirties with alopecia areata. Some clones in this sample may be carry-over from other donors' samples. Sample: whole blood, taken in connection with sensitization to the hapten diphenylcyclopropenone (DPC). The CDR3 spells CASSPGGPGPGELFF. CDR3 bases: TGTGCCAGCAGTCCAGGGGGCCCAGGTCCCGGGGAGCTGTTTTTT. The variable domain in full, with the rest retrieved from reference TRBV28 and TRBJ2-2, is DVKVTQSSRYLVKRTGEKVFLECVQDMDHENMFWYRQDPGLGLRLIYFSYDVKMKEKGDIPEGYSVSREKKERFSLILESASTNQTSMYLCASSPGGPGPGELFFGEGSRLTVL.